This T cell receptor (beta chain) came from a study of blood T cells in healthy people across ages. This clonotype has just a few counts. Using a J-beta primer mix together with a sample-barcoded 5' primer, a second PCR was run for about 6 to 11 cycles. In TCRdb, the 5' RACE reads were re-called with MiXCR into one record per CDR3 protein. Altogether around 1.5 million distinct CDR3 sequences are present, around 55% being singletons, with the ten largest covering over 5.5%. The V end lost 4 bases, the J end lost 6 bases, and 17 bases lay between the germline ends. Germline values: CDR1 SGHVS, CDR2 FNYEAQ. The CDR3 extends over 15 amino acids.

The rearrangement links TRBV7-6 to TRBJ2-3; D gene unclear. The clonotype comes from a man younger than 30 in good health. Input material: blood. CDR3 residues: CASSSRPDRLDTQYF. Here the CDR3 DNA reads TGTGCCAGCAGCTCTCGACCCGACCGCCTGGATACGCAGTATTTT.